One sample yielded the 6 T cell receptor beta chains listed below, sequenced in a study of blood T cell repertoires in COVID-19. Method: immunoSEQ multiplex PCR; TCRdb's copy keeps in-frame clones and lacks some. The sample shows over 150,000 clones, 80% to 90% of them seen only once. The sequencing sample was made of peripheral blood. These receptors all stem from a man aged 18 to 29 who had recovered from COVID-19.

This sequence joins TRBV6-2 or TRBV6-3 and TRBJ1-5, with a possible D match to TRBD1 (6 bases). V lost 2 bases and J 5 bases, leaving 10 bases between the germline ends. The germline V gene has CDR1 MNHEY and CDR2 SVGEGT. The CDR3 is 14 residues long. The CDR3 DNA reads TGTGCCAGCAGTTACGGGGACACCTATCAGCCCCAGCATTTT. Amino acids: CASSYGDTYQPQHF.

This clone occurred a few times. V is TRBV5-5 and J is TRBJ2-1, with 14 bases lining up with TRBD2. Germline CDR1 is SGHKS and CDR2 is YYEKEE (reference sequence). The CDR3 spans 17 residues. V lost 0 bases, J lost 9 bases, and 8 bases stayed unmatched. CDR3 sequence: CASSLAPGLAGAGEQFF. The DNA for the CDR3 is TGTGCCAGCAGCTTGGCCCCGGGACTAGCGGGAGCTGGTGAGCAGTTCTTC.

V usage is TRBV7-3 and J usage is TRBJ2-1, with D maybe TRBD2 (5 bases). V was shortened by 5 bases and J by 4 bases, with 9 bases between the two germline ends. Looked up from germline, CDR1 is SGHTA and CDR2 is FQGTGA. The CDR3 runs 13 residues. The CDR3 sequence: CASSADFYNEQFF. The CDR3 bases are TGTGCCAGCAGCGCGGACTTTTACAATGAGCAGTTCTTC.

This chain joins TRBV5-1 and TRBJ1-1, with a tentative D call TRBD1 (6 bases). This CDR3 contains 19 residues. Germline-derived CDR1 and CDR2 are SGHRS and YFSETQ. The V end was cut by 3 bases, the J end by 0 bases, with 24 bases between. CDR3: CASSWIGGEWISVNTEAFF. CDR3 nucleotides: TGCGCCAGCAGCTGGATAGGGGGGGAATGGATCTCGGTGAACACTGAAGCTTTCTTT.

The chain combines TRBV9 with TRBJ2-2; TRBD2 matches at 7 bases. This CDR3 spans 15 amino acids. Germline V gene lookup returns CDR1 SGDLS and CDR2 YYNGEE. With 7 bases clipped from V and 0 bases from J, the junction kept 6 bases outside the gene matches. CDR3 sequence reads: CASAGDPTNTGELFF. The CDR3 DNA is TGTGCCAGCGCGGGAGACCCCACGAACACCGGGGAGCTGTTTTTT.

The CDR3 region is CASGLRENNEQFF. In DNA, the CDR3 is TGCGCCAGCGGCCTGCGGGAGAACAATGAGCAGTTCTTC. This chain links TRBV5-1 with TRBJ2-1; 7 bases fit TRBD2. This CDR3 is 13 amino acids long. V shed 7 bases, J shed 5 bases, and the junction held 6 bases outside the gene matches. Germline V gene lookup returns CDR1 SGHRS and CDR2 YFSETQ.